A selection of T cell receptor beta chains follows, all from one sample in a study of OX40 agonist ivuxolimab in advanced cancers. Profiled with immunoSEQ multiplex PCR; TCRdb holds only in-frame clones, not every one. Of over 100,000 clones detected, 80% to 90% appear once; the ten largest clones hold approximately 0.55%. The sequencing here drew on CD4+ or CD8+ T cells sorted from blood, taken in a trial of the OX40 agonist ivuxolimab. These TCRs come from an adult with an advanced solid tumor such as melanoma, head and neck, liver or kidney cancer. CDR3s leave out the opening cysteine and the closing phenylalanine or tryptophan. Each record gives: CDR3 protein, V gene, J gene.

ASSYGGYNQPQH	TRBV6-5	TRBJ1-5
ASSLLNTEAF	TRBV28	TRBJ1-1
ASSFLDTQY	TRBV7-2	TRBJ2-3
ASSLSLDEQY	TRBV7-2	TRBJ2-7
ASSVGPRNQPQH	TRBV9	TRBJ1-5
ASSSLSTDTQY	TRBV11-3	TRBJ2-3
ASRLTGDDSQPQH	TRBV5-6	TRBJ1-5
ASSVWTGGRYEQY	TRBV6-5	TRBJ2-7
ASSLLSASSYEQY	TRBV28	TRBJ2-7
ASSFEGYNEQF	TRBV5-1	TRBJ2-1
ASSLGAYEQY	TRBV5-1	TRBJ2-7
AWSVGVGYT	TRBV30	TRBJ1-2
ASSLEGAYGYT	TRBV5-1	TRBJ1-2
ASTPRTHNEQF	TRBV6-5	TRBJ2-1
ASSYLGTRGNEQY	TRBV6-5	TRBJ2-7
ASSQVWAGSTNEKLF	TRBV4-3	TRBJ1-4
ASSLGGRRSQF	TRBV11-2	TRBJ2-1
ATSRDRRGSTDTQY	TRBV15	TRBJ2-3
AVSAQGTNTGELF	TRBV19	TRBJ2-2
ASSPPLSGGQETQY	TRBV9	TRBJ2-5
ASSRRAGGQETQY	TRBV27	TRBJ2-5
ASTSDSLNTEAF	TRBV6-6	TRBJ1-1
ASTISTGFISYEQY	TRBV7-2	TRBJ2-7
ASSLDIRDYGYT	TRBV7-9	TRBJ1-2
ASSKGDRGAEAF	TRBV6-5	TRBJ1-1
ASSVTGNQPQH	TRBV7-9	TRBJ1-5
ASSLQGQGSPLH	TRBV5-4	TRBJ1-6
ASSLGVAGRETQY	TRBV5-1	TRBJ2-5
ASSRVSWTQY	TRBV6-1	TRBJ2-5
ASSPKGGFEQY	TRBV11-2	TRBJ2-7
ASSGGISSNQPQH	TRBV2	TRBJ1-5
ASNENSEQY	TRBV5-1	TRBJ2-7
ASSIDGRKGQPQH	TRBV19	TRBJ1-5
ASSPGRDQPQH	TRBV18	TRBJ1-5
ASSLGGAGGELF	TRBV11-3	TRBJ2-2
AWGTLQNSEQY	TRBV30	TRBJ2-7
ASSRGGASNEQF	TRBV28	TRBJ2-1
ASRAGGEAF	TRBV6-1	TRBJ1-1
ASSSPGQGEQY	TRBV28	TRBJ2-7
ASSLTGLALETQY	TRBV5-1	TRBJ2-5
ASNPAGVTDTQY	TRBV9	TRBJ2-3
ASSVVGQLGPTGELF	TRBV9	TRBJ2-2
SVTGFDGEKLF	TRBV29-1	TRBJ1-4
ASSLRAPTTSGVQETQY	TRBV5-1	TRBJ2-5
ASSPRTGNEQF	TRBV27	TRBJ2-1
AWSGLGGAFQETQY	TRBV30	TRBJ2-5
ASGDYNSPLH	TRBV6-5	TRBJ1-6
ASSQDRGFFRETQY	TRBV14	TRBJ2-5
ASVGDVGNTIY	TRBV2	TRBJ1-3
ASSQEVRGLAYEQY	TRBV4-3	TRBJ2-7
ATSRDWSSEAF	TRBV15	TRBJ1-1
ASSISLENYGYT	TRBV19	TRBJ1-2
ASSFVQGMNTEAF	TRBV7-2	TRBJ1-1
AISDPGQGNYGYT	TRBV10-3	TRBJ1-2
ATTGASGGAWETQY	TRBV2	TRBJ2-5
ASSVRGEETQY	TRBV9	TRBJ2-5
ASSLSTPTDTQY	TRBV5-8	TRBJ2-3